These T cell receptor beta chains were read from a single sample in a study of cytomegalovirus exposure and HLA in healthy donors. Assay: immunoSEQ multiplex PCR; the TCRdb copy retains only in-frame clones and omits some. Altogether about 130,000 clones are present, about 72% being singletons, with the ten largest covering less than 2%. Source material: PBMCs. These receptors all stem from a man between 25 and 39 years old in good health and CMV-seropositive. Both conserved end residues are part of each CDR3. Fields, in order: V gene, J gene, D gene, clone size, CDR3 DNA, CDR3 protein. The D gene is left open where the match is weak. Size values are once, few and many counts, or a class for expanded clones, and some rows have none.

V gene: TRBV11-3
J gene: TRBJ2-1
D gene: -
clone size: once
CDR3 DNA: TGTGCCAGCAGCTTAGCGGACAGCTCCTACAATGAGCAGTTCTTC
CDR3 protein: CASSLADSSYNEQFF

V gene: TRBV12-5
J gene: TRBJ2-1
D gene: TRBD2
clone size: -
CDR3 DNA: TGTGCTAGTGAGTGGGGAGGGGTTTCCTACAATGAGCAGTTCTTC
CDR3 protein: CASEWGGVSYNEQFF

V gene: TRBV27
J gene: TRBJ2-1
D gene: TRBD2
clone size: -
CDR3 DNA: TGTGCCAGCAGTAATGTGGCTAGCGGGTTATATAATGAGCAGTTCTTC
CDR3 protein: CASSNVASGLYNEQFF

V gene: TRBV27
J gene: TRBJ2-7
D gene: TRBD1
clone size: once
CDR3 DNA: TGTGCCAGCAGTTTAGTAGGGGACAGGGGACCCTACGAGCAGTACTTC
CDR3 protein: CASSLVGDRGPYEQYF

V gene: TRBV5-1
J gene: TRBJ2-3
D gene: TRBD1
clone size: -
CDR3 DNA: TGCGCCAGCAGCTTGGAGACAGGGGGCCACGCAGATACGCAGTATTTT
CDR3 protein: CASSLETGGHADTQYF

V gene: TRBV5-1
J gene: TRBJ2-3
D gene: TRBD2
clone size: -
CDR3 DNA: TGCGCCAGCAGCCCCCCCCAGATGCTAGCGGCTAGCACAGATACGCAGTATTTT
CDR3 protein: CASSPPQMLAASTDTQYF

V gene: TRBV28
J gene: TRBJ2-1
D gene: -
clone size: -
CDR3 DNA: TGTGCCAGCAGTCCAAGACAGATCCACAATGAGCAGTTCTTC
CDR3 protein: CASSPRQIHNEQFF

V gene: TRBV6-1
J gene: TRBJ2-2
D gene: -
clone size: -
CDR3 DNA: TGTGCCAGCAGTGACAGGGTTGAGACCGGGGAGCTGTTTTTT
CDR3 protein: CASSDRVETGELFF

V gene: TRBV15
J gene: TRBJ1-2
D gene: -
clone size: -
CDR3 DNA: TGTGCCACCAGCAGAGTGGACAACGGAGGCTACACCTTC
CDR3 protein: CATSRVDNGGYTF

V gene: TRBV7-3
J gene: TRBJ2-3
D gene: TRBD1
clone size: -
CDR3 DNA: TGTGCCAGCAGCTTAACTACTCCAGGACTCCGACAGGGGGGCCTCACAGATACGCAGTATTTT
CDR3 protein: CASSLTTPGLRQGGLTDTQYF

V gene: TRBV9
J gene: TRBJ2-1
D gene: -
clone size: -
CDR3 DNA: TGTGCCAGCAGCGTAGCCGGGATTAGCTCCTACAATGAGCAGTTCTTC
CDR3 protein: CASSVAGISSYNEQFF

V gene: TRBV28
J gene: TRBJ1-2
D gene: -
clone size: -
CDR3 DNA: TGTGCCAGCAGTCTGGGCAGCAGGCTCTTGGGCTACACCTTC
CDR3 protein: CASSLGSRLLGYTF

V gene: TRBV19
J gene: TRBJ2-7
D gene: -
clone size: -
CDR3 DNA: TGTGCCAGTAGTATCGGATCGGGAAAGGGCAACTACGAGCAGTACTTC
CDR3 protein: CASSIGSGKGNYEQYF

V gene: TRBV30
J gene: TRBJ2-1
D gene: TRBD2
clone size: -
CDR3 DNA: TGTGCCTGGAGCGACGGGACTAGCGGATGGAGCTCCTACAATGAGCAGTTCTTC
CDR3 protein: CAWSDGTSGWSSYNEQFF

V gene: TRBV5-5
J gene: TRBJ2-7
D gene: -
clone size: few
CDR3 DNA: TGTGCCAGCAGCGCCTTTATGGACAGTACCTACGAGCAGTACTTC
CDR3 protein: CASSAFMDSTYEQYF

V gene: TRBV5-1
J gene: TRBJ2-4
D gene: -
clone size: -
CDR3 DNA: TGCGCCAGCAGCTTGGCCTTTGGACAGACAAACATTCAGTACTTC
CDR3 protein: CASSLAFGQTNIQYF

V gene: TRBV4-2
J gene: TRBJ1-2
D gene: TRBD1
clone size: few
CDR3 DNA: TGTGCCAGCAGCCACGATGACAGGGTGGAGTTCAATGGCTACACCTTC
CDR3 protein: CASSHDDRVEFNGYTF

V gene: TRBV5-1
J gene: TRBJ2-7
D gene: -
clone size: -
CDR3 DNA: TGCGCCAGCAGCTTGGGGCCAGGAGGGAAGATCGACGAGCAGTACTTC
CDR3 protein: CASSLGPGGKIDEQYF

V gene: TRBV5-1
J gene: TRBJ2-5
D gene: -
clone size: few
CDR3 DNA: TGCGCCAGCAGCTTGGTAGCACAAGAGACCCAGTACTTC
CDR3 protein: CASSLVAQETQYF

V gene: TRBV7-9
J gene: TRBJ1-5
D gene: -
clone size: -
CDR3 DNA: TGTGCCAGCACCGAGGGGGGCAATCAGCCCCAGCATTTT
CDR3 protein: CASTEGGNQPQHF

V gene: TRBV28
J gene: TRBJ2-1
D gene: TRBD2
clone size: -
CDR3 DNA: TGTGCCAGCAGACTACTAGCGGGAAATGAGCAGTTCTTC
CDR3 protein: CASRLLAGNEQFF

V gene: TRBV6-4
J gene: TRBJ2-1
D gene: TRBD2
clone size: few
CDR3 DNA: TGTGCCAGCAGTGAAGGGACTAGCGGGGCCAATGAGCAGTTCTTC
CDR3 protein: CASSEGTSGANEQFF

V gene: TRBV6-1
J gene: TRBJ2-7
D gene: -
clone size: -
CDR3 DNA: TGTGCCAGCAGTGAATCGGGAGGGGACAGCGCCTACGAGCAGTACTTC
CDR3 protein: CASSESGGDSAYEQYF

V gene: TRBV5-1
J gene: TRBJ2-1
D gene: TRBD2
clone size: -
CDR3 DNA: TGCGCCAGCAGCTTGACTAGCGGGACCTACAATGAGCAGTTCTTC
CDR3 protein: CASSLTSGTYNEQFF

V gene: TRBV5-1
J gene: TRBJ2-7
D gene: -
clone size: -
CDR3 DNA: TGCGCCAGCAGCTTGGGCCCTGGCCAGGATCTTGGCGAGCAGTACTTC
CDR3 protein: CASSLGPGQDLGEQYF

V gene: TRBV7-4
J gene: TRBJ2-1
D gene: TRBD1
clone size: -
CDR3 DNA: TGTGCCAGCAGCTTAGGGGACAGGGACTACAATGAGCAGTTCTTC
CDR3 protein: CASSLGDRDYNEQFF

V gene: TRBV6-5
J gene: TRBJ2-7
D gene: -
clone size: -
CDR3 DNA: TGTGCCAGCAGTTACGGACTGGTCTACGAGCAGTACTTC
CDR3 protein: CASSYGLVYEQYF

V gene: TRBV28
J gene: TRBJ2-7
D gene: TRBD1
clone size: -
CDR3 DNA: TGTGCCAGCAGTTTGGGGGGACAGGGGACTTTCCCTTACGAGCAGTACTTC
CDR3 protein: CASSLGGQGTFPYEQYF

V gene: TRBV6-1
J gene: TRBJ1-2
D gene: TRBD1
clone size: -
CDR3 DNA: TGTGCCAGCATCAAAAGGGACAGGGGTATTTTTGGCTACACCTTC
CDR3 protein: CASIKRDRGIFGYTF

V gene: TRBV7-2
J gene: TRBJ2-7
D gene: -
clone size: -
CDR3 DNA: TGTGCCAGCAGCTTTGCCGCAGACGAGCAGTACTTC
CDR3 protein: CASSFAADEQYF

V gene: TRBV7-2
J gene: TRBJ1-1
D gene: -
clone size: few
CDR3 DNA: TGTGCCAGCAGCTTAGCCAGGGCTTACACTGAAGCTTTCTTT
CDR3 protein: CASSLARAYTEAFF

V gene: TRBV28
J gene: TRBJ2-3
D gene: TRBD2
clone size: -
CDR3 DNA: TGTGCCAGCAGTTTAGGACTAGCGGGACCTATGGAGAGCACAGATACGCAGTATTTT
CDR3 protein: CASSLGLAGPMESTDTQYF

V gene: TRBV2
J gene: TRBJ2-5
D gene: TRBD1
clone size: -
CDR3 DNA: TGTGCCAGCGGGACAGGATGGGGGGAGACCCAGTACTTC
CDR3 protein: CASGTGWGETQYF

V gene: TRBV6-1
J gene: TRBJ1-4
D gene: -
clone size: -
CDR3 DNA: TGTGCCAGCAGTGCTTTTGAGTCAACTAATGAAAAACTGTTTTTT
CDR3 protein: CASSAFESTNEKLFF

V gene: TRBV2
J gene: TRBJ2-7
D gene: TRBD1
clone size: -
CDR3 DNA: TGTGCCAGCACCAGGACAGGGGGCTATTACGAGCAGTACTTC
CDR3 protein: CASTRTGGYYEQYF

V gene: TRBV5-1
J gene: TRBJ2-7
D gene: TRBD2
clone size: -
CDR3 DNA: TGCGCCAGCAGCTTAAGACTAGCGGGAGGTTTCTCCTACGAGCAGTACTTC
CDR3 protein: CASSLRLAGGFSYEQYF

V gene: TRBV5-1
J gene: TRBJ1-4
D gene: -
clone size: -
CDR3 DNA: TGCGCCAGCAGCTTCCAGGGGTTGAGGACTAATGAAAAACTGTTTTTT
CDR3 protein: CASSFQGLRTNEKLFF

V gene: TRBV5-6
J gene: TRBJ1-6
D gene: -
clone size: -
CDR3 DNA: TGTGCCAGCAGCTTTATAGGGGGTTCTAATTCACCCCTCCACTTT
CDR3 protein: CASSFIGGSNSPLHF

V gene: TRBV10-3
J gene: TRBJ1-1
D gene: -
clone size: -
CDR3 DNA: TGTGCCATCAGTGAGCTGGTGCCCGGGGTGACTGAAGCTTTCTTT
CDR3 protein: CAISELVPGVTEAFF

V gene: TRBV15
J gene: TRBJ2-1
D gene: -
clone size: -
CDR3 DNA: TGTGCCACCAGCAGAGATGACCGGGGAAGGCAGTTCTTC
CDR3 protein: CATSRDDRGRQFF

V gene: TRBV18
J gene: TRBJ1-3
D gene: TRBD1
clone size: -
CDR3 DNA: TGTGCCAGCTCACCAGGGACAAAGACAGGGGTGAACACCATATATTTT
CDR3 protein: CASSPGTKTGVNTIYF

V gene: TRBV28
J gene: TRBJ1-4
D gene: -
clone size: -
CDR3 DNA: TGTGCCAGCAGTGCCCCCCCGGTCACTAATGAAAAACTGTTTTTT
CDR3 protein: CASSAPPVTNEKLFF

V gene: TRBV7-9
J gene: TRBJ2-1
D gene: -
clone size: -
CDR3 DNA: TGTGCCAGCAAGCGGATCGACTCCTACAATGAGCAGTTCTTC
CDR3 protein: CASKRIDSYNEQFF

V gene: TRBV27
J gene: TRBJ2-7
D gene: TRBD2
clone size: -
CDR3 DNA: TGTGCCAGCAGTCCCCCCGGGGGGATCCACGAGCAGTACTTC
CDR3 protein: CASSPPGGIHEQYF

V gene: TRBV28
J gene: TRBJ1-2
D gene: -
clone size: -
CDR3 DNA: TGTGCCAGCCGATTAACCGGGTCTTCGGGTGGCTACACCTTC
CDR3 protein: CASRLTGSSGGYTF

V gene: TRBV27
J gene: TRBJ2-7
D gene: TRBD2
clone size: -
CDR3 DNA: TGTGCCAGCAGTTTACGGCTAGCGGGAGTTATACCCTACGAGCAGTACTTC
CDR3 protein: CASSLRLAGVIPYEQYF

V gene: TRBV25-1
J gene: TRBJ2-7
D gene: -
clone size: -
CDR3 DNA: TGTGCCAGCAGTGAGGCGGGGTACTACGAGCAGTACTTC
CDR3 protein: CASSEAGYYEQYF

V gene: TRBV5-1
J gene: TRBJ2-1
D gene: TRBD2
clone size: -
CDR3 DNA: TGCGCCAGCAGCCTCCTAGCGGGAGGGCCGGGAAATGAGCAGTTCTTC
CDR3 protein: CASSLLAGGPGNEQFF

V gene: TRBV5-6
J gene: TRBJ2-7
D gene: TRBD2
clone size: -
CDR3 DNA: TGTGCCAGCAGGCTTAGCGGGGGATCATACGAGCAGTACTTC
CDR3 protein: CASRLSGGSYEQYF

V gene: TRBV9
J gene: TRBJ2-3
D gene: -
clone size: -
CDR3 DNA: TGTGCCAGCAGCGGGAGGGACTTATACACAGATACGCAGTATTTT
CDR3 protein: CASSGRDLYTDTQYF

V gene: TRBV4-1
J gene: TRBJ2-7
D gene: -
clone size: -
CDR3 DNA: TGCGCCAGCAGCCAAGACACTTGGGCGTACTACGAGCAGTACTTC
CDR3 protein: CASSQDTWAYYEQYF

V gene: TRBV5-4
J gene: TRBJ2-7
D gene: TRBD2
clone size: -
CDR3 DNA: TGTGCCAGCAGCTCGGGGGCGGGACTAGGTTACGAGCAGTACTTC
CDR3 protein: CASSSGAGLGYEQYF